This passage covers 5 T cell receptor beta chains from one sample sequenced in a study of blood T cells in healthy people across ages. The second PCR ran about 6 to 11 cycles with a sample-barcoded 5' primer and J-beta primers. TCRdb reprocessed the 5' RACE reads with MiXCR, giving one entry per CDR3 protein. The table lists 1.5 million or so distinct CDR3 sequences, roughly 43% of them singletons. The specimen sequenced was blood. Every receptor here comes from a woman younger than 35 in good health.

This clonotype was found many times. The chain employs TRBV10-3 and TRBJ1-1; D not resolved. V was pared by 11 bases and J by 5 bases, with 21 bases between. The CDR3 is 14 amino acids. CDR1 ENHRY and CDR2 SYGVKD come from the germline V gene. The CDR3 DNA is TGTGCCGTTTCTGTCAAGGTATGGGAAACTGAAGCTTTCTTT. Translation: CAVSVKVWETEAFF.

The rearrangement links TRBV28 to TRBJ2-5, with no clear D. V was trimmed by 7 bases and J by 11 bases, leaving 20 bases between them. The CDR3 is 13 residues long. Germline CDR1 and CDR2: MDHEN and SYDVKM. CDR3 region: CASTYAAINEQYF. The CDR3 DNA reads as TGTGCCAGCACTTACGCGGCAATCAATGAGCAGTACTTC. Looking up the rest from reference TRBV28 and TRBJ2-5 gives the full variable domain: DVKVTQSSRYLVKRTGEKVFLECVQDMDHENMFWYRQDPGLGLRLIYFSYDVKMKEKGDIPEGYSVSREKKERFSLILESASTNQTSMYLCASTYAAINEQYFGPGTRLLVL.

This clonotype was detected a few times. This chain links TRBV4-1 with TRBJ1-1; D unclear. The CDR3 has 15 residues. Deletions cut 3 bases from V and 2 bases from J, with 13 bases between. Germline assignment: CDR1 MGHRA and CDR2 YSYEKL. CDR3 bases: TGCGCCAGCAGCCAGAGTGGGCCGAGAAACACTGAAGCTTTCTTT. This translates into CASSQSGPRNTEAFF.

In this sample, this clonotype turned up a few times. The chain uses TRBV5-1 and TRBJ2-3, with D perhaps TRBD2 (5 bases). Germline V CDR1 and CDR2: SGHRS, YFSETQ. V was cut by 2 bases and J by 2 bases, with 9 bases left in between. The CDR3 extends over 14 amino acids. The DNA for the CDR3 is TGCGCCAGCAGCTTTGGGAGAATCACAGATACGCAGTATTTT. This encodes CASSFGRITDTQYF.

The V gene is TRBV19, the J gene TRBJ2-3; 9 bases are shared with TRBD2. The CDR3 contains 15 residues. The V gene end was trimmed by 3 bases and the J gene end by 5 bases; junction bases not matched to a gene: 6. The germline V gene encodes CDR1 LNHDA and CDR2 SQIVND (reference sequence). CDR3 in amino acids: CASSIGRGGRDTQYF. The CDR3 DNA follows: TGTGCCAGTAGTATCGGGCGGGGGGGCCGAGATACGCAGTATTTT.